These 29 T cell receptor beta chains were sequenced from one sample in a study of T cell clones after liver transplantation. Some clones are missing from TCRdb's copy, which holds only in-frame ones; the method was immunoSEQ multiplex PCR. The sample shows more than 95,000 clones, 80% to 85% of them seen only once. Source: CD4+ T cells from blood, taken before liver transplant. The receptors here all came from a human donor who received a liver transplant.

The rearrangement joins TRBV5-1 to TRBJ2-5; 12 positions match TRBD2. CDR1 is SGHRS, CDR2 YFSETQ, per germline. The trim removed 4 bases at V and 4 bases at J, leaving 14 bases unmatched. This CDR3 has 18 residues. The CDR3: CASSPGTSGHPTGETQYF. For the CDR3, the DNA is TGCGCCAGCAGCCCCGGGACTAGCGGGCACCCCACGGGAGAGACCCAGTACTTC.

The CDR3 DNA is TGTGCCAGCAGCTCCTTGGACAGCCAAGAGACCCAGTACTTC. It codes for CASSSLDSQETQYF. The genes are TRBV13 and TRBJ2-5; a possible D gene is TRBD1 (6 bases). The CDR3 consists of 14 residues. The germline CDR1 and CDR2 sequences are PRHDT and FYEKMQ (reference sequence). The V and J ends lost 4 bases and 1 base respectively, with 10 bases between them.

The chain uses TRBV5-1 and TRBJ2-2; 10 bases fit TRBD2. In germline, CDR1 is SGHRS, CDR2 YFSETQ. V shed 1 base, J shed 6 bases, and the junction held 3 bases outside the gene matches. The CDR3 consists of 15 residues. Written as DNA, the CDR3 is TGCGCCAGCAGCTTGACTAGCGGGGCATCCGGGGAGCTGTTTTTT. Its protein product is CASSLTSGASGELFF.

The J gene is TRBJ1-1, the V gene TRBV10-1; weak D call: TRBD1 (6 bases). The ends were cut back, 2 bases at V and 6 bases at J, with 10 bases in the middle. Germline loops: CDR1 WNHNN, CDR2 SYGVQD (reference sequence). The CDR3 is 13 amino acids. The CDR3 DNA follows: TGCGCCAGCAGTGAGCGGGGGCTAGCTGAAGCTTTCTTT. Protein product: CASSERGLAEAFF.

The chain is built from TRBV2 and TRBJ2-3; 8 nucleotides align to TRBD2. The CDR3 is 15 residues long. The V segment lost 6 bases and the J segment 1 base; nucleotides outside the gene matches: 6. Germline V CDR1 and CDR2: SNHLY, FYNNEI. The CDR3 region is CASRKSGLGTDTQYF. CDR3 nucleotides: TGTGCCAGCAGGAAGTCGGGACTAGGCACAGATACGCAGTATTTT.

The chain uses TRBV5-1 and TRBJ2-1; D remains unclear. CDR3 size: 11 residues. V shed 0 bases and J shed 10 bases, with 5 bases lying between them. Looked up from germline, CDR1 is SGHRS and CDR2 is YFSETQ. DNA of the CDR3: TGCGCCAGCAGCTTGGTGCGGGAGCAGTTCTTC. This codes for CASSLVREQFF.

The rearrangement uses TRBV20-1 and TRBJ2-7; unclear D gene. There are 11 residues in the CDR3. Trimming pared 2 bases from V and 8 bases from J, leaving 10 bases between. The germline CDR1 and CDR2 sequences are DFQATT and SNEGSKA (reference sequence). The CDR3 DNA sequence: TGCAGTGCTAGATCCGACTTACAGCAGTACTTC. Translated, it gives CSARSDLQQYF.

The chain links TRBV5-1 to TRBJ2-5, with D possibly called TRBD1 or TRBD2 (5 bases each). The CDR3 extends over 16 amino acids. The germline V gene encodes CDR1 SGHRS and CDR2 YFSETQ. Trimming took 0 bases from V and 3 from J, leaving 15 bases between them. CDR3 sequence reads: CASSLGSGIGKETQYF. CDR3 nucleotides: TGCGCCAGCAGCTTGGGGTCAGGGATCGGGAAAGAGACCCAGTACTTC.

In this sample, this clone turned up once. The rearrangement uses TRBV5-5 and TRBJ2-1; D gene ambiguous. CDR3 length: 15 amino acids. CDR1 is SGHKS and CDR2 is YYEKEE in the germline V gene (reference sequence). Trimming pared 0 bases from V and 0 bases from J, leaving 7 bases between. The CDR3 sequence is CASSLVGSSYNEQFF. The CDR3 nucleotides are TGTGCCAGCAGCTTGGTAGGGTCCTCCTACAATGAGCAGTTCTTC.

The sample holds one count of this clone. The chain employs TRBV7-2 and TRBJ1-6; D might be TRBD1 (5 bases). CDR1 and CDR2 from the germline V gene are SGHTA and FQGNSA. This CDR3 is 16 amino acids long. Trimming took 2 bases from V and 4 from J, leaving 12 bases between them. The CDR3 region has the DNA TGTGCCAGCAGCTTACTCAGGGTCAGTTATAATTCACCCCTCCACTTT. Its translation is CASSLLRVSYNSPLHF.

The chain couples TRBV9 to TRBJ1-5; 9 positions match TRBD1. Per germline, CDR1 SGDLS and CDR2 YYNGEE. With 3 bases clipped from V and 4 bases from J, the junction kept 5 bases outside the gene matches. The CDR3 spans 15 residues. The CDR3 sequence is CASSAGQGRNQPQHF. CDR3 DNA sequence: TGTGCCAGCAGCGCGGGACAGGGAAGGAATCAGCCCCAGCATTTT.

The J gene is TRBJ2-7, the V gene TRBV6-5; 11 bases agree with TRBD1. V shed 6 bases, J shed 3 bases, and the junction held 4 bases outside the gene matches. The CDR3 length is 14 residues. Germline loops: CDR1 MNHEY, CDR2 SVGAGI. This CDR3 is CASRAGTGGYEQYF. As DNA, the CDR3 is TGTGCCAGCAGGGCCGGGACAGGGGGCTACGAGCAGTACTTC.

Notes on this clone: Different DNA sequences within this sample yield the same CDR3. This chain links TRBV18 with TRBJ2-3, with D uncertain. Trimming shortened V by 3 bases and J by 5 bases, and 3 bases separated the two germline ends. This CDR3 has 11 residues. The germline CDR1 and CDR2 sequences are KGHSH and LQKENI. CDR3 protein: CASSPGDTQYF. The CDR3 DNA sequence: TGTGCCAGCTCACCCGGAGATACGCAGTATTTT.

The chain carries TRBV4-1 and TRBJ1-3; D unclear. V shed 1 base and J shed 0 bases, with 16 bases lying between them. There are 18 residues in the CDR3. Per the germline V gene, CDR1 is MGHRA and CDR2 is YSYEKL. The CDR3 DNA sequence: TGCGCCAGCAGCCAAGTGAGTCAGCAAACCTTCTCTGGAAACACCATATATTTT. Translation: CASSQVSQQTFSGNTIYF.

This chain joins TRBV27 and TRBJ2-7; D call uncertain. The CDR3 sequence is 13 residues long. Germline loops: CDR1 MNHEY, CDR2 SMNVEV (reference sequence). The V and J ends lost 5 bases and 6 bases respectively, with 14 bases between them. CDR3 in DNA: TGTGCCAGCAGTGAACGTAGGGCGGCCGAGCAGTACTTC. Translating gives CASSERRAAEQYF.

The CDR3 loop reads CASSVGLGTTNEKLFF. Written as DNA, the CDR3 is TGTGCCAGCAGCGTAGGATTGGGGACTACTAATGAAAAACTGTTTTTT. The gene calls are TRBV9 and TRBJ1-4, with D tentatively TRBD1 (5 bases). Germline loops: CDR1 SGDLS, CDR2 YYNGEE. The CDR3 has 16 amino acids. V was clipped by 0 bases and J by 2 bases, with 11 bases between them. The variable domain in full, completed from reference TRBV9 and TRBJ1-4, reads DSGVTQTPKHLITATGQRVTLRCSPRSGDLSVYWYQQSLDQGLQFLIQYYNGEERAKGNILERFSAQQFPDLHSELNLSSLELGDSALYFCASSVGLGTTNEKLFFGSGTQLSVL.

This chain connects TRBV7-3 to TRBJ2-5; possible D gene TRBD1, 5 bases. The V and J ends lost 8 bases and 3 bases respectively, with 22 bases between them. Germline V lookup: CDR1 SGHTA, CDR2 FQGTGA. The CDR3 covers 16 residues. The CDR3 here is CASGSKGSGEKETQYF. In DNA, the CDR3 is TGTGCCAGCGGCTCAAAGGGGTCAGGAGAAAAAGAGACCCAGTACTTC.

The rearrangement joins TRBV5-6 to TRBJ2-3, with D perhaps matching TRBD1 (6 bases). This CDR3 has 15 amino acids. V gave up 2 bases and J gave up 0 bases, with 10 bases separating them. The germline CDR1 and CDR2 sequences are SGHDT and YYEEEE. In DNA, the CDR3 is TGTGCCAGCAGCTTCGGAACAGGGAGCACAGATACGCAGTATTTT. Translation gives CASSFGTGSTDTQYF.

This clone was seen just once. The chain recombines TRBV5-1 with TRBJ2-5, with TRBD2 matching 7 bases. The CDR3 loop spans 16 amino acids. Trimming took 0 bases from V and 1 from J; bases not matched to a gene: 6. The germline CDR1 and CDR2 sequences are SGHRS and YFSETQ. Here the CDR3 reads CASSLERGSSQETQYF. The CDR3 DNA follows: TGCGCCAGCAGCTTGGAGCGGGGATCCTCCCAAGAGACCCAGTACTTC.

This clone was found once. The V call is TRBV9, the J call TRBJ2-2; TRBD2 aligns across 7 bases. The CDR3 runs to 15 residues. Germline V lookup: CDR1 SGDLS, CDR2 YYNGEE. The trim removed 4 bases at V and 6 bases at J, leaving 9 bases unmatched. CDR3 coding DNA: TGTGCCAGCAGCCCCCTAGGAAGCGGGGCCGGGGAGCTGTTTTTT. Amino acids: CASSPLGSGAGELFF.

This chain uses TRBV10-1 with TRBJ2-2, with 8 bases aligning to TRBD1. The ends lost 8 bases at V and 3 bases at J; junction bases unmatched: 8. Germline lookup yields CDR1 WNHNN and CDR2 SYGVQD (reference sequence). This CDR3 contains 15 residues. The CDR3 DNA reads as TGCGCCAGCTCCGGCCAGGGGGCTGACACCGGGGAGCTGTTTTTT. Translating gives CASSGQGADTGELFF.

This chain joins TRBV11-2 and TRBJ2-1; 8 nucleotides align to TRBD1. The germline V gene has CDR1 SGHAT and CDR2 FQNNGV. The trim removed 4 bases at V and 0 bases at J, leaving 5 bases unmatched. The CDR3 extends over 16 amino acids. The CDR3 region is CASSSRGRISYNEQFF. The CDR3 DNA is TGTGCCAGCAGCTCCAGGGGGCGCATCTCCTACAATGAGCAGTTCTTC.

This sequence joins TRBV29-1 and TRBJ2-3, with D possibly being TRBD2 (5 bases). Germline V gene lookup returns CDR1 SQVTM and CDR2 ANQGSEA. The V gene lost 3 bases and the J gene lost 0 bases, with 16 bases spanning the gap. This CDR3 region has 16 residues. In DNA form, the CDR3 reads TGCAGCGTTGAGGGCCGACTCACGGGGAGCACAGATACGCAGTATTTT. It yields the protein CSVEGRLTGSTDTQYF.

V usage is TRBV6-5 and J usage is TRBJ2-2, with D possibly matching TRBD1 (5 bases). CDR3 length: 13 amino acids. Germline CDR1 reads MNHEY; CDR2 reads SVGAGI. V lost 8 bases and J 2 bases, leaving 9 bases between the germline ends. CDR3 nucleotide sequence: TGTGCCAGCGAGGACACAAACACCGGGGAGCTGTTTTTT. It encodes CASEDTNTGELFF.

The chain links TRBV7-3 to TRBJ1-6; D ambiguous. Looked up from germline, CDR1 is SGHTA and CDR2 is FQGTGA. The length of the CDR3 is 13 residues. V shed 5 bases and J shed 7 bases, with 9 bases lying between them. CDR3 nucleotide sequence: TGTGCCAGCAGCCCGGAGTTAAATTCACCCCTCCACTTT. Encoded protein: CASSPELNSPLHF.

The chain combines TRBV5-1 with TRBJ2-2; D gene uncertain. V lost 1 base and J 6 bases, leaving 7 bases between the germline ends. The CDR3 spans 13 residues. Per germline, CDR1 SGHRS and CDR2 YFSETQ. The chain's CDR3 is CASSLSVAGELFF. CDR3 sequence (DNA): TGCGCCAGCAGCTTGTCGGTCGCCGGGGAGCTGTTTTTT.

The rearrangement uses TRBV19 and TRBJ1-1, with a tentative D call TRBD1 (6 bases). The CDR3 runs 12 residues. Germline assignment: CDR1 LNHDA and CDR2 SQIVND (reference sequence). V was trimmed by 2 bases and J by 8 bases, leaving 9 bases between them. CDR3 sequence: CASSIRGGEAFF. The CDR3 DNA sequence: TGTGCCAGTAGTATACGAGGGGGGGAAGCTTTCTTT.

The chain combines TRBV9 with TRBJ1-2, with D possibly matching TRBD1 (6 bases). CDR3 size: 16 residues. V was pared by 4 bases and J by 0 bases, with 16 bases between. The germline V gene encodes CDR1 SGDLS and CDR2 YYNGEE. CDR3 nucleotides: TGTGCCAGCAGCCGCCAGGTGGGGGGCACTAACTATGGCTACACCTTC. Its translation is CASSRQVGGTNYGYTF.

The V call is TRBV7-2, the J call TRBJ2-1; 7 positions match TRBD2. Per the germline V gene, CDR1 is SGHTA and CDR2 is FQGNSA. The ends lost 5 bases at V and 4 bases at J; junction bases unmatched: 8. There are 15 residues in the CDR3. This chain's CDR3 is CASSPPGLTYNEQFF. In nucleotides, the CDR3 is TGTGCCAGCAGCCCTCCGGGACTAACTTACAATGAGCAGTTCTTC.